This TCR beta chain was sequenced during a study of shared clonotypes between healthy human individuals. This clone has a handful of counts. V was trimmed by 7 bases and J by 4 bases, leaving 13 bases between them. The CDR3 sequence is 13 residues long. CDR1 and CDR2 from the germline V gene are MNHNY and SVGAGI (reference sequence). In the original processing: ImmunoSEQ sequences covered only the junction and lacked quality scores; filtering therefore differed. TCRdb's copy holds only in-frame clones and misses some; the assay was immunoSEQ multiplex PCR. The V and J calls and clone size are taken from that table; D and trimming were inferred from the DNA. The sample lists fewer than 850,000 clones; about three quarters were seen once.

The chain links TRBV6-6 to TRBJ1-2; D unresolved. The TCR comes from a woman aged 30 to 39 in good health. Source material: memory CD4+ T cells sorted from blood. Subset reported: CD45RA-negative fraction. CDR3 amino acids: CASNREAVYGYTF. CDR3 nucleotides: TGTGCCAGCAATCGCGAAGCCGTCTATGGCTACACCTTC.